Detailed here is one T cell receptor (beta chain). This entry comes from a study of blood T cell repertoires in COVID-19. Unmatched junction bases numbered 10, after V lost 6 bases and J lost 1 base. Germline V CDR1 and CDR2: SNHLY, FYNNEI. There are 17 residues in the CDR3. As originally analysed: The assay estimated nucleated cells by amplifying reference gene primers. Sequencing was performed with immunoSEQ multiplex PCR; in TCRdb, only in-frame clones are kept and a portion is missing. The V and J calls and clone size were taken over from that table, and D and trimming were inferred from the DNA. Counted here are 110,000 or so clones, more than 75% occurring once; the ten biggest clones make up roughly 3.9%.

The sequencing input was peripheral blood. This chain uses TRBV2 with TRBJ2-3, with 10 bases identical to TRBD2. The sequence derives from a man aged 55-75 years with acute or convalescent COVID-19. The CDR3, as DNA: TGTGCCAGCAGAACCCAGACTAGCGGGTTGCGCACAGATACGCAGTATTTT. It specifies CASRTQTSGLRTDTQYF.